This T cell receptor (beta chain) was identified in a study of siplizumab effects on memory and regulatory T cells (dated by TCRdb to between 2018 and 2020). About the full investigation: The effect of the anti-CD2 antibody siplizumab on alloreactive T-cell subsets was examined in allogeneic mixed lymphocyte reactions constructed from human PBMCs.

Notes on this clone: The target of this receptor is not known. Base qualities were left out, and no much larger clone turns up one base away.

Sorted unstimulated T cells and proliferating T cells recovered from mixed lymphocyte reactions underwent TCRbeta CDR3 sequencing. Fresh whole blood from approximately ten HLA-typed healthy donors was used to isolate PBMCs. To map where alloreactive clones came from, unstimulated CD4+ non-regulatory T cells were FACS-sorted. The CDR3 numbers 16 residues from cysteine through phenylalanine. Of the read, only the CDR3 DNA is kept; its 48 bases are in frame from base 1. Trimming costs V 2 bases and J 0 bases, and their ends lie 11 bases apart. CDR1 is given as MNHNY and CDR2 as SVGAGI, both from the germline V gene (reference sequence). The library came from the immunoSEQ multiplex PCR assay. Approximately 10^5 TCR templates per sample were assayed by the deep sequencing platform. Genomic DNA extracted from sorted T cells was used for TCRbeta CDR3 sequencing. As for the original processing: The R programming language was used for the clonal analysis of the TCRbeta CDR3 data. Alloreactive CD4+ and CD8+ clones were identified by comparing unstimulated samples to CFSE-low samples taken after the reaction. Alloreactive CD4+ clones were assigned to regulatory or non-regulatory origin by matching sequences to sorted unstimulated Treg and non-Treg repertoires. TCRdb limited this immuneACCESS table to in-frame rearrangements with V and J called. A share of clones is missing; checked studies link under half to unresolved V genes, and the rest is unexplained. Clonal size and the V and J genes are those of that table, whereas D and trimming came from the DNA. Recorded for this sample are about 100,000 clones; approximately 94% of them occurred a single time. 1% to 1.5% of the sample is held by the ten biggest clonotypes.

Study-wide findings and limitations: A naive or memory phenotype could not be assigned to roughly 80-97% of proliferating CD4+ or CD8+ clones. Among mappable alloreactive CD4+ clones, an average Treg-derived fraction of about 69% was observed with siplizumab, compared with roughly 27% in control reactions. Compared with memory T cells, unstimulated naive T cells appeared more diverse, and naive cells seemed to make a substantial contribution to the alloresponse. No functional confirmation was obtained for the suppressive function of proliferating Tregs from siplizumab cultures. The cumulative frequency of alloreactive sequences traceable to unstimulated CD4+ memory T cells was significantly reduced by siplizumab. Because sequences below about 10^-5 frequency were poorly captured, only a minor fraction of alloreactive clones could be mapped to unstimulated subsets.

Sequencing was performed on non-Treg CD4+ T cells sorted from blood. Interpreted using the paper, the cell subset or site label stands for: FACS-sorted unstimulated CD4+ non-regulatory T cells. This TCR was sampled from a human donor in good health. The sequence links TRBV6-6 to TRBJ1-3; perhaps TRBD1 is the D gene, with 5 bases matching. CDR3 reads: CASSYRDSGSGNTIYF. The DNA reads TGTGCCAGCAGTTACCGCGACAGCGGCTCTGGAAACACCATATATTTT.